This entry lists 10 T cell receptor beta chains sequenced from one sample in a study of T cell repertoires in cytomegalovirus infection. A single record per CDR3 protein comes from TCRdb applying MiXCR to the reads. The sample consists of roughly 180,000 distinct CDR3 sequences, under 30% of them appearing once. Sequenced sample: PBMCs. These receptors were taken from a human donor in good health (CMV status not recorded). Some clones in this sample may be carry-over from other donors' samples.

This clonotype was counted only a few times. The V call is TRBV7-8, the J call TRBJ2-2; D perhaps matches TRBD1 (5 bases). Per the germline V gene, CDR1 is SGHVS and CDR2 is FQNEAQ. This CDR3 contains 14 residues. V lost 2 bases, J lost 7 bases, and 11 bases lay in between. CDR3 protein: CASSLPGFGGELFF. The CDR3 DNA is TGTGCCAGCAGCTTACCAGGGTTCGGCGGGGAGCTGTTTTTT.

Of note for this clonotype: With a much larger clone just one base away, this may be a read error. V is TRBV7-2 and J is TRBJ1-1; tentative D call: TRBD1 (5 bases). Between the trimmed V and J ends, which lost 5 bases and 1 base, there was a span of 11 bases. Germline loops: CDR1 SGHTA, CDR2 FQGNSA. The CDR3 consists of 14 residues. The CDR3 DNA follows: TGTGCCAGCAGCCTGGCGACAGAGAACACTGAAGCTTTCTTT. Its protein is CASSLATENTEAFF.

This clonotype was recorded a few times. The CDR3 region is CASSALTMGTDTQYF. The CDR3 DNA follows: TGTGCCAGCAGCGCCTTGACTATGGGCACAGATACGCAGTATTTT. The V and J genes are TRBV11-2 and TRBJ2-3; D perhaps matches TRBD2 (5 bases). The CDR3 totals 15 residues. The germline V gene has CDR1 SGHAT and CDR2 FQNNGV. V was clipped by 5 bases and J by 1 base, with 13 bases between them.

This clonotype showed up many times. The chain recombines TRBV7-6 with TRBJ2-3; D is unclear. Looked up from germline, CDR1 is SGHVS and CDR2 is FNYEAQ. V lost 2 bases, J lost 1 base, and 10 bases lay in between. The CDR3 is 15 amino acids. CDR3 coding DNA: TGTGCCAGCAGCTTAAGCCCCTCGGGCACAGATACGCAGTATTTT. Its translation is CASSLSPSGTDTQYF.

As for this clonotype: This may stem from a read error, because a much larger clone lies one nucleotide away. The chain links TRBV7-2 to TRBJ1-1, with D unresolved. CDR1 is SGHTA, CDR2 FQGNSA, per germline. V was clipped by 1 base and J by 1 base, with 7 bases between them. The CDR3 spans 14 residues. The CDR3 protein is CASSLDWGNTEAFF. The CDR3 DNA reads TGTGCCAGCAGCTTAGATTGGGGGAACACTGAAGCTTTCTTT.

V usage is TRBV6-6 and J usage is TRBJ1-1; D gene ambiguous. The CDR3 is 11 amino acids. The V end was cut by 8 bases, the J end by 3 bases, with 7 bases between. Germline assignment: CDR1 MNHNY and CDR2 SVGAGI (reference sequence). The CDR3 region is CASSGDTEAFF. Here the CDR3 DNA reads TGTGCCAGCTCTGGGGACACTGAAGCTTTCTTT.

The chain links TRBV10-2 to TRBJ1-2; the D is unclear. The CDR3 totals 16 residues. Trimming took 10 bases from V and 0 from J, leaving 21 bases between them. The germline gives CDR1 WSHSY, CDR2 SAAADI. CDR3 DNA sequence: TGCGCCACCGCCGGGGAAGTTATTCATTCTAACTATGGCTACACCTTC. Translated: CATAGEVIHSNYGYTF.

The chain has TRBV7-9 and TRBJ2-7; 11 bases fit TRBD1. V trimming: 4 bases; J trimming: 9 bases; junction bases outside the gene matches: 14. The length of the CDR3 is 16 residues. The germline gives CDR1 SEHNR, CDR2 FQNEAQ (reference sequence). CDR3 in DNA: TGTGCCAGCAGCTCCCTACCGGGACAGGGGGGTCTCGGGCAGTACTTC. Its protein is CASSSLPGQGGLGQYF. Full variable domain (rest looked up from reference TRBV7-9 and TRBJ2-7): DTGVSQNPRHKITKRGQNVTFRCDPISEHNRLYWYRQTLGQGPEFLTYFQNEAQLEKSRLLSDRFSAERPKGSFSTLEIQRTEQGDSAMYLCASSSLPGQGGLGQYFGPGTRLTVT.

This clonotype turned up a few times. The chain is built from TRBV7-3 and TRBJ1-1; D is unresolved. The CDR3 totals 13 residues. V lost 5 bases and J 1 base, leaving 8 bases between the germline ends. Germline V gives CDR1 SGHTA, CDR2 FQGTGA. The CDR3 sequence is CASSPLSNTEAFF. The CDR3 DNA reads as TGTGCCAGCAGCCCATTGTCGAACACTGAAGCTTTCTTT.

This rearrangement joins TRBV7-2 to TRBJ2-2; D remains ambiguous. Trimming removed 1 base from V and 1 base from J, with 7 bases in between. The CDR3 contains 15 residues. Germline CDR1 and CDR2: SGHTA and FQGNSA. The CDR3 DNA is TGTGCCAGCAGCTTAGAAGGCCGGAACACCGGGGAGCTGTTTTTT. Residues: CASSLEGRNTGELFF.